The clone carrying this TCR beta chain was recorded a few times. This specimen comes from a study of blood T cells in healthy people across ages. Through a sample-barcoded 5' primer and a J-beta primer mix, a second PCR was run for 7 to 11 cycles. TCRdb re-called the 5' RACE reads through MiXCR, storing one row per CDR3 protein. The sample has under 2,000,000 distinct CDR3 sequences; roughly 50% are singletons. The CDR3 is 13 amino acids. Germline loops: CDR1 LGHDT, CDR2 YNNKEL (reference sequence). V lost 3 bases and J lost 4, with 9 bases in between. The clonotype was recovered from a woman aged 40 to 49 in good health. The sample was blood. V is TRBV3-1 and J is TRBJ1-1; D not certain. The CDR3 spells CASSHQMGTEAFF. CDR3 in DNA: TGTGCCAGCAGCCATCAAATGGGCACTGAAGCTTTCTTT.